This T cell receptor beta chain originates from a study of blood T cell repertoires in COVID-19 (dated by TCRdb to between 2020 and 2021). Some background on the complete study: The collaborator samples originated in the United States, Italy and Spain and spanned the acute and convalescent phases of COVID-19. The prospective study material was composed of cDNA or gDNA derived from T cells, B-cell-depleted T cells, or PBMCs. The dataset comprised deeply sampled blood TCRbeta repertoires from subjects exposed to, actively infected with, or recovered from COVID-19. Sample metadata almost always included a de-identified subject ID, COVID-19 status, age in years and sex. Where available, HLA class I and class II types were taken from metadata supplied by the sample provider and were not determined by assay-based typing. The repertoires were released in a freely available public database meant as a resource for research on the immune response to SARS-CoV-2. The samples were drawn from the first 160 participants of the ongoing ImmuneRACE study and from 950 to 1,500 subjects provided by 6 global collaborators.

In the prospective study, participants were 18 to 89 years old, resided in about two dozen geographic areas of the United States, and were enrolled through a virtual design. In the prospective study, participants were assigned to cohorts based on the clinical history participants reported in a screening survey and a study questionnaire. ImmuneRACE Cohort 3 recovered participants were defined by two consecutive negative NP/OP PCR tests, healthcare professional clearance, or symptom resolution. Each participant in the prospective study had whole blood, serum and a nasopharyngeal or oropharyngeal swab collected by mobile phlebotomists. Participants in the prospective study had the option to provide additional blood draws and questionnaires over a 2-month period. Prospective study blood samples were shipped either frozen or at room temperature before DNA extraction. A distance of 20 bases separates the germline ends of V and J, which lose 5 bases and 9 bases respectively. Taken from cysteine to phenylalanine, the CDR3 has 15 residues. Only the CDR3 part of the read is kept: 45 bases, read in frame from the first base. The germline V gene specifies MRHNA as CDR1 and SNTAGT as CDR2.

A remark on this clone: Its cognate antigen has yet to be identified. Per-base qualities were not stored, and no clone one base away is much larger.

TCRbeta CDR3 regions were amplified from genomic DNA by means of the immunoSEQ Assay, a bias-controlled multiplex PCR. On the study's bioinformatics: The number of nucleated cells in each sample was estimated by amplification of reference gene primers within the assay. To quantify the absolute abundance of each unique TCRbeta CDR3 rearrangement, sequence reads were collapsed and filtered. Productive Simpson clonality was computed per sample as the square root of Simpson's diversity index over productive rearrangements. The table comes from immuneACCESS by way of TCRdb, which keeps in-frame sequences with V and J called. Part of the clones is missing from these tables; in studies checked, under half for an unresolved V gene and the rest for unknown reasons. Clonal size and the V and J genes are those of that table, whereas D and trimming came from the DNA. The sample includes roughly 400,000 clones, with 85% to 90% observed a single time. The ten biggest clones cover 1.5% to 2% of the sample.

Overall study outcomes, separate from this receptor: How much clinical and demographic metadata was included differed by source and by participant, and the metadata was provided uncurated.

Material for sequencing was PBMCs or T cells enriched from blood (not recorded which). The source of this sequence is a woman aged 25 to 39 who had recovered from COVID-19. The sequence joins TRBV6-4 to TRBJ2-1; TRBD2 could be the D gene, as 5 bases match. The bases are TGTGCCAGCAGTCGTGAGGGTTCCGTAAGCGGTGAGCAGTTCTTC. Translated, this is CASSREGSVSGEQFF.